The 4 T cell receptor beta chains below were found in one sample sequenced in a study of blood T cell repertoires in COVID-19. TCRdb's copy holds only in-frame clones and misses some; the assay was immunoSEQ multiplex PCR. The sample gives about 390,000 clones, approximately 87% of which show up once; about 2.1% is in the top ten. The sequencing input was peripheral blood. The source of these receptors is an older woman with COVID-19, enrolled during active disease.

This chain links TRBV11-3 with TRBJ2-1; perhaps TRBD1 as D (8 bases). The germline CDR1 and CDR2 sequences are SGHNT and YENEEA. V was clipped by 8 bases and J by 4 bases, with 18 bases between them. This CDR3 is 15 amino acids long. CDR3 DNA sequence: TGTGCCAGCGCGCGGGGGACAGGAAGATACAATGAGCAGTTCTTC. Protein: CASARGTGRYNEQFF.

This chain uses TRBV12-2 with TRBJ2-7; the table's D gene call, TRBD1, was not cross checked with the DNA. TRBV12-2 constitutes a pseudogene. The CDR3 is 14 residues long. The CDR3 is CASRLGTNSYEQYF. In DNA form, the CDR3 reads TGTGCAAGTCGCTTAGGGACAAACTCCTACGAGCAGTACTTC.

V gene TRBV7-9 combines with J gene TRBJ2-7; TRBD2 aligns across 7 bases. Germline V gene sequence: CDR1 SEHNR, CDR2 FQNEAQ (reference sequence). V trimming: 3 bases; J trimming: 8 bases; junction bases outside the gene matches: 10. The CDR3 loop spans 14 amino acids. The CDR3 here is CASSFAGDGFQQYF. The CDR3 DNA follows: TGTGCCAGCAGCTTTGCGGGGGACGGTTTCCAGCAGTACTTC.

The table lists this clone with a few counts. The chain uses TRBV2 and TRBJ1-1, with D tentatively TRBD1 (5 bases). Germline V gene data show CDR1 as SNHLY and CDR2 as FYNNEI. This CDR3 is built from 11 residues. Trimming removed 6 bases at V and 12 bases at J, with 14 bases between. In DNA, the CDR3 is TGTGCCAGCAGGGTACAGGTTCGGACTTTCTTT. This gives the protein CASRVQVRTFF.